The 20 T cell receptor beta chains listed next were all sequenced from one sample in a study of T cell responses to AZD1222 COVID-19 vaccine. Method: immunoSEQ multiplex PCR; TCRdb's copy keeps in-frame clones and lacks some. The table lists 190,000 or so clones, just over 90% of them singletons. The sequencing used peripheral blood, collected 28 days after the second AZD1222 dose. Source of these receptors: an adult who received the AZD1222 COVID-19 vaccine.

The V and J genes are TRBV7-2 and TRBJ1-1; a possible D gene is TRBD1 (6 bases). Germline V gives CDR1 SGHTA, CDR2 FQGNSA. V was cut by 2 bases and J by 8 bases, with 12 bases left in between. The CDR3 length is 13 residues. CDR3 DNA: TGTGCCAGCAGCTTAAGAGGGGGACGGGAAGCTTTCTTT. Translation: CASSLRGGREAFF.

This clone was recorded a few times. The DNA for the CDR3 is TGTGCCAGTAGTATAACCGCACGGGGTGAAAAACTGTTTTTT. Residues: CASSITARGEKLFF. The chain employs TRBV19 and TRBJ1-4, with D uncertain. The CDR3 length is 14 residues. Germline V gene data show CDR1 as LNHDA and CDR2 as SQIVND (reference sequence). V was shortened by 2 bases and J by 7 bases, with 11 bases between the two germline ends.

This clone came up once. V and J are TRBV7-9 and TRBJ1-1; D possibly corresponds to TRBD1 (5 bases). Trimming took 5 bases from V and 4 from J, leaving 11 bases between them. The CDR3 is 13 amino acids. Germline values: CDR1 SEHNR, CDR2 FQNEAQ (reference sequence). CDR3 coding DNA: TGTGCCAGCAGCCGATTGGGGGGCACTGAAGCTTTCTTT. Translating gives CASSRLGGTEAFF.

This chain connects TRBV11-2 to TRBJ1-1, with unresolved D. Trimming left V 5 bases short and J 5 bases short, with 12 bases between. The CDR3 runs to 13 residues. The V gene's germline CDR1 is SGHAT and CDR2 FQNNGV. The CDR3: CASSAGGGTEAFF. The CDR3 nucleotides are TGTGCCAGCAGCGCAGGTGGAGGTACTGAAGCTTTCTTT.

The chain employs TRBV19 and TRBJ1-4, with TRBD1 matching 7 bases. The CDR3 loop spans 16 amino acids. The trim removed 6 bases at V and 1 base at J, leaving 8 bases unmatched. The germline gives CDR1 LNHDA, CDR2 SQIVND (reference sequence). CDR3 in amino acids: CASREGRGITNEKLFF. The CDR3 DNA follows: TGTGCCAGTAGGGAGGGCAGGGGGATAACTAATGAAAAACTGTTTTTT.

The genes are TRBV13 and TRBJ2-2, with 12 bases identical to TRBD2. The ends lost 0 bases at V and 6 bases at J; junction bases unmatched: 8. The CDR3 loop spans 18 amino acids. Germline assignment: CDR1 PRHDT and CDR2 FYEKMQ (reference sequence). The CDR3 here is CASSLGLAGGPVPGELFF. DNA for the CDR3: TGTGCCAGCAGCTTAGGGCTAGCGGGAGGGCCTGTTCCCGGGGAGCTGTTTTTT.

The genes are TRBV27 and TRBJ2-1; D is possibly TRBD1 (5 bases). The germline gives CDR1 MNHEY, CDR2 SMNVEV (reference sequence). This CDR3 has 17 residues. The V end was cut by 3 bases, the J end by 3 bases, with 18 bases between. The CDR3 DNA follows: TGTGCCAGCAGTTTGAAGAGTGGATGGGGCTACTACAATGAGCAGTTCTTC. Protein: CASSLKSGWGYYNEQFF.

The genes are TRBV28 and TRBJ1-2; TRBD1 agrees at 12 bases. The junction had 5 bases not matched to a gene; V was cut back by 4 bases and J by 8 bases. Germline values: CDR1 MDHEN, CDR2 SYDVKM. The CDR3 sequence is 14 residues long. The CDR3 region has the DNA TGTGCCAGCAGTTGGGGACAGGGGGCGAGAGGCTACACCTTC. Translation: CASSWGQGARGYTF.

This sequence joins TRBV28 and TRBJ2-4, with 7 bases fitting TRBD2. This CDR3 has 15 amino acids. Germline V gene lookup returns CDR1 MDHEN and CDR2 SYDVKM. The J segment lost 4 bases and the V segment lost 6 bases, leaving 9 bases of the junction unmatched. This CDR3 reads CASSNPGRGKNIQYF. The DNA for the CDR3 is TGTGCCAGCAGCAATCCCGGGCGGGGGAAAAACATTCAGTACTTC.

V usage is TRBV2 and J usage is TRBJ2-7, with TRBD2 as a possible D gene (6 bases). Trimming cost V 4 bases and J 2 bases, with 12 bases left between them. The germline V gene encodes CDR1 SNHLY and CDR2 FYNNEI. This CDR3 region has 14 residues. CDR3 bases: TGTGCCAGCAGTGTTTTAGCGGAGGCCTACGAGCAGTACTTC. Residues: CASSVLAEAYEQYF. The complete variable domain, with remaining parts taken from reference TRBV2 and TRBJ2-7, reads EPEVTQTPSHQVTQMGQEVILRCVPISNHLYFYWYRQILGQKVEFLVSFYNNEISEKSEIFDDQFSVERPDGSNFTLKIRSTKLEDSAMYFCASSVLAEAYEQYFGPGTRLTVT.

The chain joins TRBV9 to TRBJ2-1, with 8 bases fitting TRBD2. Trimming took 4 bases from V and 0 from J; bases not matched to a gene: 3. The CDR3 consists of 15 residues. Germline CDR1 is SGDLS and CDR2 is YYNGEE. CDR3 DNA sequence: TGTGCCAGCAGCATGAGCGGGAGCTCCTACAATGAGCAGTTCTTC. Translating gives CASSMSGSSYNEQFF.

Concerning this clone itself: Sequence at one end of the junction differs from germline and may be a read error. The chain links TRBV7-7 to TRBJ2-5; no definite D call. CDR1 and CDR2 from the germline V gene are SSHAT and FNYEAQ (reference sequence). The length of the CDR3 is 13 residues. CDR3 residues: CASSQVQQETQYF. CDR3 in DNA: TGTGCTAGCAGCCAGGTACAGCAAGAGACCCAGTACTTC.

The chain couples TRBV10-3 to TRBJ2-7, with TRBD1 identical over 10 bases. Germline values: CDR1 ENHRY, CDR2 SYGVKD. CDR3 length equals 12 residues. With 6 bases clipped from V and 5 bases from J, the junction kept 1 base outside the gene matches. CDR3 in amino acids: CAIRGTGDEQYF. For the CDR3, the DNA is TGTGCCATCAGGGGGACAGGGGACGAGCAGTACTTC.

The V gene is TRBV13, the J gene TRBJ2-6; D remains unclear. Germline CDR1 reads PRHDT; CDR2 reads FYEKMQ (reference sequence). CDR3 length: 17 amino acids. The V gene lost 3 bases and the J gene lost 4 bases, with 16 bases spanning the gap. The CDR3 nucleotides read TGTGCCAGCAGCTTTTTATCTGGCGTCGCCGGGGCCAACGTCCTGACTTTC. It is translated as CASSFLSGVAGANVLTF.

This rearrangement joins TRBV3-1 (or the pseudogene TRBV3-2) to TRBJ1-2, with D possibly TRBD1 on 5 matching bases. With 1 base removed from V and 4 bases from J, the gap between germline ends came to 7 bases. CDR3 length: 13 amino acids. Per the germline V gene, CDR1 is LGHDT and CDR2 is YNNKEL (reference sequence). Here the CDR3 reads CASSQGGSYGYTF. The CDR3 coding sequence is TGTGCCAGCAGCCAAGGGGGGAGCTATGGCTACACCTTC.

The chain uses TRBV19 and TRBJ1-6, with D possibly matching TRBD1 (6 bases). The CDR3 totals 13 residues. Germline values: CDR1 LNHDA, CDR2 SQIVND (reference sequence). Trimming pared 6 bases from V and 8 bases from J, leaving 11 bases between. This chain's CDR3 is CASRGTSYSPLHF. In DNA form, the CDR3 reads TGTGCCAGTAGGGGGACATCATATTCACCCCTCCACTTT.

The CDR3 DNA reads TGTGCCAGCAGCCAAGATCTGGGTGCAACTAATGAAAAACTGTTTTTT. Its protein is CASSQDLGATNEKLFF. The chain employs TRBV3-1 (or the pseudogene TRBV3-2) and TRBJ1-4; D gene ambiguous. V dropped 0 bases and J dropped 0 bases, with 8 bases sitting between them. CDR1 LGHDT and CDR2 YNNKEL come from the germline V gene (reference sequence). The CDR3 runs to 16 residues.

This clone is a singleton in its sample. The gene calls are TRBV6-1 and TRBJ1-5; 8 nucleotides line up with TRBD1. V lost 4 bases and J lost 0; bases outside the gene matches: 14. This CDR3 contains 19 residues. CDR1 MNHNS and CDR2 SASEGT come from the germline V gene. The CDR3 DNA sequence: TGTGCCAGCAGTGTACACAGGGGGGTAAGCCTTTATAGCAATCAGCCCCAGCATTTT. Protein product: CASSVHRGVSLYSNQPQHF.

This chain uses TRBV6-2 or TRBV6-3 with TRBJ2-7, with a tentative D call TRBD2 (6 bases). Germline V gene lookup returns CDR1 MNHEY and CDR2 SVGEGT. The CDR3 runs 14 residues. V gave up 5 bases and J gave up 1 base, with 12 bases separating them. CDR3 protein: CASSRERGSYEQYF. In DNA form, the CDR3 reads TGTGCCAGCAGTCGGGAGAGGGGATCCTACGAGCAGTACTTC.

The chain is built from TRBV27 and TRBJ2-7, with TRBD2 matching over 7 bases. The CDR3 covers 14 residues. Germline V gene data show CDR1 as MNHEY and CDR2 as SMNVEV (reference sequence). With V trimmed by 3 bases and J by 2 bases, 4 bases remained unmatched. The CDR3 region is CASSFLADTYEQYF. As DNA, the CDR3 is TGTGCCAGCAGTTTCCTAGCGGATACCTACGAGCAGTACTTC.